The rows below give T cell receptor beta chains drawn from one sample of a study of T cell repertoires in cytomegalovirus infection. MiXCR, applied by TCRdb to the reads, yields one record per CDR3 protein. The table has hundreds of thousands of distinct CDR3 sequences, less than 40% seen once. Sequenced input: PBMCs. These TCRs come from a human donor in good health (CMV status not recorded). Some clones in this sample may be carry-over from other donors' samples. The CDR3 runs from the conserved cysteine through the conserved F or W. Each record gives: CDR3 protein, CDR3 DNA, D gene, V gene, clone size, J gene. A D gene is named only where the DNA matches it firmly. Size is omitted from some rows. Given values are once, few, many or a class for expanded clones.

CDR3aa: CASSDRNEQYF; CDR3nt: TGTGCCAGTTCGGACCGCAACGAGCAGTACTTC; d_gene: NA; v_gene: TRBV27; abundance: many; j_gene: TRBJ2-7
CDR3aa: CASSTARGSNTEAFF; CDR3nt: TGTGCCAGCAGCACTGCCCGGGGTTCTAACACTGAAGCTTTCTTT; d_gene: NA; v_gene: TRBV27; abundance: NA; j_gene: TRBJ1-1
CDR3aa: CASRSSTIGVETQYF; CDR3nt: TGTGCCAGTAGATCTTCAACTATAGGGGTGGAGACCCAGTACTTC; d_gene: NA; v_gene: TRBV19; abundance: few; j_gene: TRBJ2-5
CDR3aa: CASSTLGGVTSNEQFF; CDR3nt: TGTGCCAGTAGTACCCTGGGGGGAGTCACTTCAAATGAGCAGTTCTTC; d_gene: NA; v_gene: TRBV19; abundance: few; j_gene: TRBJ2-1
CDR3aa: CASSLANRVRDRGKNTQYF; CDR3nt: TGTGCCAGCAGCTTAGCGAATCGAGTCCGGGACAGGGGCAAAAATACGCAGTATTTT; d_gene: TRBD1; v_gene: TRBV7-8; abundance: NA; j_gene: TRBJ2-3
CDR3aa: CASMVRDRSLLGTDTQYF; CDR3nt: TGTGCCAGCATGGTGAGGGACAGATCACTTCTGGGCACAGATACGCAGTATTTT; d_gene: TRBD1; v_gene: TRBV12-3/TRBV12-4; abundance: many; j_gene: TRBJ2-3
CDR3aa: CASSEAGGNYGYTF; CDR3nt: TGTGCCAGCAGTGAAGCAGGGGGCAACTATGGCTACACCTTC; d_gene: TRBD1; v_gene: TRBV6-1; abundance: few; j_gene: TRBJ1-2
CDR3aa: CASGERAQLNTGELFF; CDR3nt: TGCGCCAGCGGCGAGAGGGCTCAGCTGAACACCGGGGAGCTGTTTTTT; d_gene: NA; v_gene: TRBV5-1; abundance: NA; j_gene: TRBJ2-2
CDR3aa: CASSHRPPLMSF; CDR3nt: TGTGCCAGCAGCCACCGTCCCCCGTTGATGTCCTTC; d_gene: NA; v_gene: TRBV14; abundance: NA; j_gene: TRBJ2-1
CDR3aa: CAIRGTALFF; CDR3nt: TGTGCCATTAGGGGGACCGCCCTATTCTTT; d_gene: NA; v_gene: TRBV2; abundance: few; j_gene: TRBJ1-1
CDR3aa: CASSLGAGLFYEQYF; CDR3nt: TGCGCCAGCAGCTTGGGGGCAGGGCTTTTCTACGAGCAGTACTTC; d_gene: NA; v_gene: TRBV5-1; abundance: NA; j_gene: TRBJ2-7
CDR3aa: CASSKGVAGDNTGELFF; CDR3nt: TGTGCCAGCTCAAAAGGGGTAGCGGGGGACAACACCGGGGAGCTGTTTTTT; d_gene: TRBD2; v_gene: TRBV6-5; abundance: few; j_gene: TRBJ2-2